Listed below are T cell receptor beta chains from one sample, sequenced in a study of molecular identifiers for immune sequencing clone quantification. TCRdb reprocessed the PCR reads with MiXCR, giving one entry per CDR3 protein. The sample holds about half a million distinct CDR3 sequences, about 25% seen once. The sequencing sample was made of naive CD8+ T cells from blood, with Jurkat cell RNA spiked in. The receptors shown here come from a human donor in good health. Some libraries in this study had Jurkat cell RNA spiked in. Both conserved end residues are part of each CDR3. The D gene is left open where the match is weak. Clone sizes are given selectively: once, few, many, or a class where the clone is expanded.

NA	15	NA	TRBJ1-1	TRBV19	CASSMEGGSNTEAFF	TGTGCCAGTAGTATGGAGGGGGGTTCGAACACTGAAGCTTTCTTT
TRBD1	16	few	TRBJ2-7	TRBV11-2	CASSLDRGQGIYEQYF	TGTGCCAGCAGCTTAGATAGGGGACAGGGTATCTACGAGCAGTACTTC
NA	13	many	TRBJ2-5	TRBV5-1	CASSWLAEETQYF	TGCGCCAGCAGCTGGCTAGCAGAAGAGACCCAGTACTTC
NA	15	many	TRBJ1-1	TRBV6-6	CASSYSPETNTEAFF	TGTGCCAGCAGTTACTCTCCGGAGACGAACACTGAAGCTTTCTTT
TRBD2	16	few	TRBJ2-5	TRBV9	CASSVGSGGLQETQYF	TGTGCCAGCAGCGTGGGTAGCGGGGGGCTCCAAGAGACCCAGTACTTC
NA	15	few	TRBJ1-1	TRBV20-1	CSARDPSKGPNESFF	TGCAGTGCTAGAGACCCATCGAAGGGACCAAACGAGTCTTTCTTT
NA	15	many	TRBJ1-5	TRBV7-9	CASSLGVASNQPQHF	TGTGCCAGCAGCTTAGGGGTAGCCAGCAATCAGCCCCAGCATTTT
NA	12	many	TRBJ2-5	TRBV19	CASSRNQETQYF	TGTGCCAGTAGTCGGAACCAAGAGACCCAGTACTTC
NA	17	few	TRBJ1-4	TRBV27	CASSLSFRGAPNEKLFF	TGTGCCAGCAGTTTATCCTTTCGGGGGGCTCCTAATGAAAAACTGTTTTTT
NA	14	few	TRBJ2-5	TRBV7-9	CASSWYREGETQYF	TGTGCCAGCAGCTGGTACAGGGAAGGAGAGACCCAGTACTTC
NA	15	NA	TRBJ1-3	TRBV9	CASSVEQVSGNTIYF	TGTGCCAGCAGCGTAGAACAAGTCTCTGGAAACACCATATATTTT
NA	15	few	TRBJ2-1	TRBV19	CASSIGQSSYNEQFF	TGTGCCAGTAGTATAGGGCAGAGCTCCTACAATGAGCAGTTCTTC
NA	15	NA	TRBJ1-1	TRBV7-2	CASSLLLAGITEAFF	TGTGCCAGCAGCTTACTTCTCGCAGGGATCACTGAAGCTTTCTTT
NA	16	many	TRBJ2-7	TRBV9	CASSVEAGQATYEQYF	TGTGCCAGCAGCGTAGAGGCCGGGCAGGCCACCTACGAGCAGTACTTC
NA	13	few	TRBJ2-1	TRBV29-1	CSVEEGNYNEQFF	TGCAGCGTTGAAGAAGGGAACTACAATGAGCAGTTCTTC
NA	14	many	TRBJ2-7	TRBV7-6	CASSRGQSSYEQYF	TGTGCCAGCAGCAGAGGACAGTCCTCCTACGAGCAGTACTTC